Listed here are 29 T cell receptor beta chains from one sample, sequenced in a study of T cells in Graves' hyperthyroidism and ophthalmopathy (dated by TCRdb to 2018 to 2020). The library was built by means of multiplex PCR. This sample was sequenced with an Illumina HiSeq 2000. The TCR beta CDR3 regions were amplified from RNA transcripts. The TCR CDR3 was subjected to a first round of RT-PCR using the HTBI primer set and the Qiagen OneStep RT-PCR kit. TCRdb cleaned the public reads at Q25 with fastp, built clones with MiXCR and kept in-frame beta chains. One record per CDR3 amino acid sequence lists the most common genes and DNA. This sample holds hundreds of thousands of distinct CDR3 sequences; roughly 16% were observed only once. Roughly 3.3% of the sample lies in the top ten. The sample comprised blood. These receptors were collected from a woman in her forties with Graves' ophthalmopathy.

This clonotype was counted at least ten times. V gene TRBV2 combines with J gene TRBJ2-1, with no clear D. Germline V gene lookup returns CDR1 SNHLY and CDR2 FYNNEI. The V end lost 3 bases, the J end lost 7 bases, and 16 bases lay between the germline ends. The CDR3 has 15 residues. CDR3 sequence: CASSDGISQGNEQFF. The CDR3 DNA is TGTGCCAGCAGTGACGGCATAAGTCAAGGGAATGAGCAGTTCTTC. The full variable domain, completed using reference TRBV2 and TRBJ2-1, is EPEVTQTPSHQVTQMGQEVILRCVPISNHLYFYWYRQILGQKVEFLVSFYNNEISEKSEIFDDQFSVERPDGSNFTLKIRSTKLEDSAMYFCASSDGISQGNEQFFGPGTRLTVL.

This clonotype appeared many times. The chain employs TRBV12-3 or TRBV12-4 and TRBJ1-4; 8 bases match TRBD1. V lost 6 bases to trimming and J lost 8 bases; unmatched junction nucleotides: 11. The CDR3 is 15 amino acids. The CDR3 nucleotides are TGTGCCAGCAGCCCGGGACAGGTAATAGGAGAAAAACTGTTTTTT. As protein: CASSPGQVIGEKLFF.

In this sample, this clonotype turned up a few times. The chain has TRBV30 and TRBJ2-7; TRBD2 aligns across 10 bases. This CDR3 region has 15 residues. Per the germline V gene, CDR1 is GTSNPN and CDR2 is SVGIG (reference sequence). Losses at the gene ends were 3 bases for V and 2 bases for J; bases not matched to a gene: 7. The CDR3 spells CAWRVGLALTYEQYF. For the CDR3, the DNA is TGTGCCTGGAGAGTGGGACTAGCGTTAACCTACGAGCAGTACTTC.

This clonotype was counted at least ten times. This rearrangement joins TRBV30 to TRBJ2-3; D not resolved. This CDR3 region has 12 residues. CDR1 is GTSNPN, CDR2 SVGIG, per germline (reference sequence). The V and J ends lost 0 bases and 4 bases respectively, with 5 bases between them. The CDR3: CAWSVLADTQYF. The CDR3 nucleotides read TGTGCCTGGAGTGTACTTGCAGATACGCAGTATTTT. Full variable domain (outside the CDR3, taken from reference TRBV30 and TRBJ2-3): SQTIHQWPATLVQPVGSPLSLECTVEGTSNPNLYWYRQAAGRGLQLLFYSVGIGQISSEVPQNLSASRPQDRQFILSSKKLLLSDSGFYLCAWSVLADTQYFGPGTRLTVL.

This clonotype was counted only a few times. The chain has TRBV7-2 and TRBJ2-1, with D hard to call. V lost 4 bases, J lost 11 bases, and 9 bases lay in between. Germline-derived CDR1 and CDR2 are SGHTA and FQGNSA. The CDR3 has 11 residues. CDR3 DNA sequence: TGTGCCAGCAGCTCCCGTGATCAGCAGTTCTTC. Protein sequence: CASSSRDQQFF.

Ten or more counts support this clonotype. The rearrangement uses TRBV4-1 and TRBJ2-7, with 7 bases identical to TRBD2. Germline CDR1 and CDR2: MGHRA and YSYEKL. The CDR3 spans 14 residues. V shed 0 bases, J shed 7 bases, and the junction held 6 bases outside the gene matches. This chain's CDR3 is CASSQEGREGEQYF. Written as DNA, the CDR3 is TGCGCCAGCAGCCAAGAAGGCAGGGAGGGGGAGCAGTACTTC.

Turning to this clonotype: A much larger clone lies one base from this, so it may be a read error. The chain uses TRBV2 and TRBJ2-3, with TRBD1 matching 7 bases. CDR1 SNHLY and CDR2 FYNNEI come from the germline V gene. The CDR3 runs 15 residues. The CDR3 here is CAPRQGVMSTDTQYF. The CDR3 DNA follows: TGTGCTCCCCGACAGGGAGTGATGAGCACAGATACGCAGTATTTT.

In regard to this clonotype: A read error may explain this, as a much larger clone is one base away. The CDR3 bases are TGTGCCAGCAGCTCAAGCCCCGGACAGAGGGCAACATACGAGCAGTACTTC. Its protein is CASSSSPGQRATYEQYF. V gene TRBV7-9 combines with J gene TRBJ2-7; D might be TRBD1 (6 bases). V lost 4 bases and J 4 bases, leaving 23 bases between the germline ends. Germline V gives CDR1 SEHNR, CDR2 FQNEAQ (reference sequence). The CDR3 sequence is 17 residues long. The whole variable domain, remainder taken from reference TRBV7-9 and TRBJ2-7, is DTGVSQNPRHKITKRGQNVTFRCDPISEHNRLYWYRQTLGQGPEFLTYFQNEAQLEKSRLLSDRFSAERPKGSFSTLEIQRTEQGDSAMYLCASSSSPGQRATYEQYFGPGTRLTVT.

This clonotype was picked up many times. The CDR3, as DNA: TGTGCCAGCAGTCTCGGGGCAGGGAACAATGAGCAGTTCTTC. Encoded protein: CASSLGAGNNEQFF. The J gene is TRBJ2-1, the V gene TRBV6-1; D might be TRBD1 or TRBD2, each matching 5 bases. The CDR3 has 14 amino acids. Germline V gene data show CDR1 as MNHNS and CDR2 as SASEGT. Trimming cost V 5 bases and J 5 bases, with 13 bases left between them.

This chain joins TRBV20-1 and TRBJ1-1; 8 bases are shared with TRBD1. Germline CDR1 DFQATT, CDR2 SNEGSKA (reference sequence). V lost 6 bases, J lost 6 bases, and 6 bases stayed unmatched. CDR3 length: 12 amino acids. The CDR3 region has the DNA TGCAGTGCCCGGACAGGGCCGTCTGAAGCTTTCTTT. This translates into CSARTGPSEAFF.

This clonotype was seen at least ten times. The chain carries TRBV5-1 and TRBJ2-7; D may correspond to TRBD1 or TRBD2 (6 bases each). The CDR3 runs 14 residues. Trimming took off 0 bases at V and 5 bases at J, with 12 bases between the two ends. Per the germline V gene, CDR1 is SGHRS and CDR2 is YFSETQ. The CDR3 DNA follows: TGCGCCAGCAGCTTGGGGACCGGGGGCGACGAGCAGTACTTC. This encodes CASSLGTGGDEQYF.

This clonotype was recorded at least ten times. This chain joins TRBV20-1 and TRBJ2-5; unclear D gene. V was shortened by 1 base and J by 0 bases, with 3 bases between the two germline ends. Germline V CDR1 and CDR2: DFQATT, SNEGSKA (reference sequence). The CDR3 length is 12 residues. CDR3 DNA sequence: TGCAGTGCTAGAGCTTACCAAGAGACCCAGTACTTC. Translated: CSARAYQETQYF.

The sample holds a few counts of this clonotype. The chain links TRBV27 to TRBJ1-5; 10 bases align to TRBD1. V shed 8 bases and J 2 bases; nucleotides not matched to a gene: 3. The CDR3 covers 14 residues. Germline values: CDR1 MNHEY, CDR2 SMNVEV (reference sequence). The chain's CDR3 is CASGQGVGNQPQHF. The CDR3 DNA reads TGTGCCAGCGGACAGGGGGTAGGCAATCAGCCCCAGCATTTT.

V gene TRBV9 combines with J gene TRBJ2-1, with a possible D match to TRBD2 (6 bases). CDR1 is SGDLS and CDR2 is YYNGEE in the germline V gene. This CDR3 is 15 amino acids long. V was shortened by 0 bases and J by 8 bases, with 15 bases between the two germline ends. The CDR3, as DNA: TGTGCCAGCAGCGTAGGATGGGACTCCAAATATGAGCAGTTCTTC. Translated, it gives CASSVGWDSKYEQFF.

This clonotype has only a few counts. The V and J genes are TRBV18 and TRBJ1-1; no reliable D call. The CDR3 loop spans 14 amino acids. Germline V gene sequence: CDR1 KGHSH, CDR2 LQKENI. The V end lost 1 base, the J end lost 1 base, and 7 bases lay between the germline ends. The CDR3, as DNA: TGTGCCAGCTCACCACAAAACAGGAACACTGAAGCTTTCTTT. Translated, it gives CASSPQNRNTEAFF.

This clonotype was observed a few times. CDR3 in DNA: TGCAGCGTTGTGGCGGGGGGATCGGGAGAGACCCAGTACTTC. It encodes CSVVAGGSGETQYF. The chain employs TRBV29-1 and TRBJ2-5, with TRBD2 identical over 8 bases. The length of the CDR3 is 14 residues. CDR1 is SQVTM, CDR2 ANQGSEA, per germline. Trimming cost V 4 bases and J 4 bases; bases outside gene matches: 8.

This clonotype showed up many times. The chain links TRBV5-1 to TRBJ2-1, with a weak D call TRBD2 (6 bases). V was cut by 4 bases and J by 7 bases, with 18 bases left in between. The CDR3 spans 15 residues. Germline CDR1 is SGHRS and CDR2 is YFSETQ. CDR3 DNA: TGCGCCAGCAGCCCCGGCGGGACGGGGAGAAATGAGCAGTTCTTC. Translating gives CASSPGGTGRNEQFF.

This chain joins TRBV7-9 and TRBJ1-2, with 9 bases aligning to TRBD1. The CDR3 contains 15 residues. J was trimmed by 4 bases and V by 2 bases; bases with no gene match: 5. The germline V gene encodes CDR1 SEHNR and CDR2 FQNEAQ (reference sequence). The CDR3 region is CASSLNTGGAYGYTF. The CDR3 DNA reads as TGTGCCAGCAGCTTAAATACAGGGGGCGCCTATGGCTACACCTTC. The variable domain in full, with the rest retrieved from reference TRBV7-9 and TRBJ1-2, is DTGVSQNPRHKITKRGQNVTFRCDPISEHNRLYWYRQTLGQGPEFLTYFQNEAQLEKSRLLSDRFSAERPKGSFSTLEIQRTEQGDSAMYLCASSLNTGGAYGYTFGSGTRLTVV.

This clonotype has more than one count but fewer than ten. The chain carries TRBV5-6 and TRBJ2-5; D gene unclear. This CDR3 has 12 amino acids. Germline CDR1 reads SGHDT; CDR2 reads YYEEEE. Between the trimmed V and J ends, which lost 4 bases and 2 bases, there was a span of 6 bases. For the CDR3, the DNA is TGTGCCAGCAGCAGACCTCAAGAGACCCAGTACTTC. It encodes CASSRPQETQYF.

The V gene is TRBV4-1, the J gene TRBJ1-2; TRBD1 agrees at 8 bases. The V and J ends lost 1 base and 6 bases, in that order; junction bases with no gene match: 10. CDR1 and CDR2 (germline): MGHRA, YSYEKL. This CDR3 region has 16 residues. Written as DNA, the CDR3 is TGCGCCAGCAGCCAAGTAGGGAGGACAGGGTGGGATGGCTACACCTTC. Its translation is CASSQVGRTGWDGYTF.

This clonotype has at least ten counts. CDR3 in amino acids: CASSLTSGRETQYF. The CDR3 coding sequence is TGCGCCAGCAGCTTGACTAGCGGGAGAGAGACCCAGTACTTC. This rearrangement joins TRBV5-1 to TRBJ2-5; 11 bases line up with TRBD2. The germline V gene has CDR1 SGHRS and CDR2 YFSETQ. Trimming removed 1 base from V and 4 bases from J; junction bases left unmatched: 0. The CDR3 is made up of 14 amino acids.

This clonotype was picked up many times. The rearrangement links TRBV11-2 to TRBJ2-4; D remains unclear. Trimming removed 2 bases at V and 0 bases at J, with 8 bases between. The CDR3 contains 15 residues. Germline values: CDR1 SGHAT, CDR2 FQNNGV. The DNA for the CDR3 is TGTGCCAGCAGCTTAAACAGACTAGCCAAAAACATTCAGTACTTC. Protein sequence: CASSLNRLAKNIQYF.

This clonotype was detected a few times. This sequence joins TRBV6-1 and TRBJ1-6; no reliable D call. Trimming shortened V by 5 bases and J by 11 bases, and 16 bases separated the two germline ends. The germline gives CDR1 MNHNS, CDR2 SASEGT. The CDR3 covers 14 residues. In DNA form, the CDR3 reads TGTGCCAGCAGTTACAGCGGACCGTCCGCACCCCTCCACTTT. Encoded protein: CASSYSGPSAPLHF.

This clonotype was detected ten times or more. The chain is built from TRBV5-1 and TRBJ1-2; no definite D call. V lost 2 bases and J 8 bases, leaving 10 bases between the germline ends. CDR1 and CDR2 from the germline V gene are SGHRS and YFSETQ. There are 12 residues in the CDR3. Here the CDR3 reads CASSLGVDGYTF. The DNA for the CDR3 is TGCGCCAGCAGCTTAGGCGTAGACGGCTACACCTTC.

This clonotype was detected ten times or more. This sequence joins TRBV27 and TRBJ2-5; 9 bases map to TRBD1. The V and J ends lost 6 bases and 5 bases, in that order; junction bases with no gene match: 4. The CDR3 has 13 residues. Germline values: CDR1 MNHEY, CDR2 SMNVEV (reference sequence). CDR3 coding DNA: TGTGCCAGCAGCACAGGGGGCGTCGAGACCCAGTACTTC. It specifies CASSTGGVETQYF.

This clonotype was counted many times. CDR3 bases: TGTGCCAGCTTTGCCACCGGAGAAAAACTGTTTTTT. Protein product: CASFATGEKLFF. V usage is TRBV11-2 and J usage is TRBJ1-4; D remains ambiguous. In germline, CDR1 is SGHAT, CDR2 FQNNGV. The CDR3 is 12 amino acids. Trimming removed 8 bases from V and 8 bases from J, with 12 bases in between. The variable domain in full, completed from reference TRBV11-2 and TRBJ1-4, reads EAGVAQSPRYKIIEKRQSVAFWCNPISGHATLYWYQQILGQGPKLLIQFQNNGVVDDSQLPKDRFSAERLKGVDSTLKIQPAKLEDSAVYLCASFATGEKLFFGSGTQLSVL.

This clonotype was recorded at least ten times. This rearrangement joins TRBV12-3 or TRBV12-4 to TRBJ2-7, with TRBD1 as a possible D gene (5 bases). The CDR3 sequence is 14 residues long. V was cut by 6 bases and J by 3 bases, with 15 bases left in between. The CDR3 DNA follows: TGTGCCAGCAGAACGCAGGGCATGGACTACGAGCAGTACTTC. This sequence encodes CASRTQGMDYEQYF.

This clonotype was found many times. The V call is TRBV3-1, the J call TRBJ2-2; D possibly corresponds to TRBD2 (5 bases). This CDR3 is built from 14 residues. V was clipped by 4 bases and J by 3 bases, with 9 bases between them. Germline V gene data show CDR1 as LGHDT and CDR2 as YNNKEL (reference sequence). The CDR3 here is CASSPGGHTGELFF. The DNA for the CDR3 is TGTGCCAGCAGCCCTGGAGGCCACACCGGGGAGCTGTTTTTT. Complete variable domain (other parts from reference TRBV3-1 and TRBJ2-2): DTAVSQTPKYLVTQMGNDKSIKCEQNLGHDTMYWYKQDSKKFLKIMFSYNNKELIINETVPNRFSPKSPDKAHLNLHINSLELGDSAVYFCASSPGGHTGELFFGEGSRLTVL.

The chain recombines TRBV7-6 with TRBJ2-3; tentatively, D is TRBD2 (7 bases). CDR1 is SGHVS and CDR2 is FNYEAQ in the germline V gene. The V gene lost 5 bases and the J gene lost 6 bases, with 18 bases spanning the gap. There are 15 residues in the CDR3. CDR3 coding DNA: TGTGCCAGCAGCCTAGGGGGGGGAGTCGTGGATACGCAGTATTTT. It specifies CASSLGGGVVDTQYF.